The 22 T cell receptor beta chains listed next were all sequenced from one sample in a study of shared clonotypes between healthy human individuals. Clones were sequenced by immunoSEQ multiplex PCR, and TCRdb holds only the in-frame ones, with some missing. The sample lists approximately 2.5 million clones, more than 90% occurring once. The sequenced sample was naive CD4+ T cells sorted from blood. The subset denotes: CD45RA+ positively selected. The source is a man younger than 30 in good health.

This chain joins TRBV9 and TRBJ1-1; D is undetermined. The CDR3 is 14 residues long. Germline CDR1 reads SGDLS; CDR2 reads YYNGEE. V was cut by 2 bases and J by 0 bases, with 8 bases left in between. The CDR3 DNA sequence: TGTGCCAGCAGCGTTCAAGACTTGAACACTGAAGCTTTCTTT. Amino acids: CASSVQDLNTEAFF.

This clone turned up a few times. The genes are TRBV19 and TRBJ1-3; D possibly corresponds to TRBD1 (5 bases). Germline CDR1 reads LNHDA; CDR2 reads SQIVND (reference sequence). The germline V and J ends were trimmed by 3 bases and 8 bases, with 14 bases remaining between them. This CDR3 has 14 residues. CDR3 DNA sequence: TGTGCCAGTAGTATTCGTCGGGGGACGGACACCATATATTTT. Protein: CASSIRRGTDTIYF.

This rearrangement joins TRBV7-2 to TRBJ1-1; D not resolved. The CDR3 totals 12 residues. Germline V CDR1 and CDR2: SGHTA, FQGNSA. V lost 1 base and J 10 bases, leaving 10 bases between the germline ends. DNA for the CDR3: TGTGCCAGCAGCTTAGAGGCCCCCCGAGCTTTCTTT. Residues: CASSLEAPRAFF.

The chain carries TRBV18 and TRBJ1-6; no clear D. The ends were cut back, 2 bases at V and 4 bases at J, with 12 bases in the middle. The CDR3 totals 16 residues. CDR1 and CDR2 (germline): KGHSH, LQKENI. CDR3 sequence (DNA): TGTGCCAGCTCACCATCGGCGAGTAATTATAATTCACCCCTCCACTTT. This encodes CASSPSASNYNSPLHF. Full variable domain (rest looked up from reference TRBV18 and TRBJ1-6): NAGVMQNPRHLVRRRGQEARLRCSPMKGHSHVYWYRQLPEEGLKFMVYLQKENIIDESGMPKERFSAEFPKEGPSILRIQQVVRGDSAAYFCASSPSASNYNSPLHFGNGTRLTVT.

This clone was recorded once. The chain couples TRBV14 to TRBJ2-1; 11 bases map to TRBD2. Per the germline V gene, CDR1 is SGHDN and CDR2 is FVKESK. CDR3 length: 15 residues. The ends lost 4 bases at V and 2 bases at J; junction bases unmatched: 1. The CDR3 protein is CASSLAGGTYNEQFF. In nucleotides, the CDR3 is TGTGCCAGCAGCCTAGCGGGAGGGACCTACAATGAGCAGTTCTTC.

The J gene is TRBJ1-2, the V gene TRBV5-4, with D unclear. Germline CDR1 SGHNT, CDR2 YYREEE (reference sequence). Trimming shortened V by 0 bases and J by 3 bases, and 12 bases separated the two germline ends. CDR3 size: 15 residues. CDR3 amino acids: CASSLGQKSYYGYTF. DNA for the CDR3: TGTGCCAGCAGCTTGGGGCAGAAGTCCTACTATGGCTACACCTTC. The variable domain in full, completed from reference TRBV5-4 and TRBJ1-2, reads ETGVTQSPTHLIKTRGQQVTLRCSSQSGHNTVSWYQQALGQGPQFIFQYYREEENGRGNFPPRFSGLQFPNYSSELNVNALELDDSALYLCASSLGQKSYYGYTFGSGTRLTVV.

CDR3 nucleotides: TGTGCCAGCTCACCACCGCGACAACGCTCCTACAATGAGCAGTTCTTC. As protein: CASSPPRQRSYNEQFF. This chain connects TRBV18 to TRBJ2-1; D unclear. Germline V gene data show CDR1 as KGHSH and CDR2 as LQKENI. This CDR3 comprises 16 residues. Trimming took off 0 bases at V and 0 bases at J, with 9 bases between the two ends.

The chain employs TRBV30 and TRBJ1-2, with D unresolved. The CDR3 is 15 amino acids. Germline values: CDR1 GTSNPN, CDR2 SVGIG (reference sequence). Trimming took off 1 base at V and 4 bases at J, with 16 bases between the two ends. CDR3 protein: CAWSARVWELYGYTF. CDR3 nucleotides: TGTGCCTGGAGTGCTAGGGTGTGGGAACTCTATGGCTACACCTTC.

This chain uses TRBV2 with TRBJ2-7; D not certain. Trimming took 6 bases from V and 5 from J, leaving 11 bases between them. This CDR3 has 12 amino acids. CDR1 is SNHLY, CDR2 FYNNEI, per germline. CDR3 region: CASRKGFHEQYF. The DNA for the CDR3 is TGTGCCAGCAGAAAAGGTTTCCACGAGCAGTACTTC.

V and J are TRBV10-3 and TRBJ2-1; no clear D. Trimming removed 7 bases at V and 4 bases at J, with 14 bases between. CDR3 length: 14 amino acids. Per the germline V gene, CDR1 is ENHRY and CDR2 is SYGVKD. For the CDR3, the DNA is TGTGCCATCACGCCGAAGGCAGGTTACAATGAGCAGTTCTTC. Translated: CAITPKAGYNEQFF.

Turning to this clone: Additional DNA sequences in this sample encode the identical CDR3. V is TRBV30 and J is TRBJ1-3; D not resolved. The CDR3 sequence is 11 residues long. Looked up from germline, CDR1 is GTSNPN and CDR2 is SVGIG (reference sequence). Trimming shortened V by 1 base and J by 4 bases, and 2 bases separated the two germline ends. CDR3: CAWSGGNTIYF. In DNA form, the CDR3 reads TGTGCCTGGAGTGGGGGAAACACCATATATTTT.

As to this clone: This sample also contains other DNA sequences that code for the same CDR3. This CDR3 reads CASSLAAVDTQYF. DNA of the CDR3: TGCGCCAGCAGCTTGGCCGCTGTGGATACGCAGTATTTT. V usage is TRBV5-1 and J usage is TRBJ2-3; D gene ambiguous. The V gene's germline CDR1 is SGHRS and CDR2 YFSETQ. Trimming left V 0 bases short and J 6 bases short, with 8 bases between. The CDR3 sequence is 13 residues long.

The chain has TRBV18 and TRBJ1-6; D unresolved. Between the trimmed V and J ends, which lost 2 bases and 3 bases, there was a span of 2 bases. The CDR3 is 13 residues long. CDR1 is KGHSH and CDR2 is LQKENI in the germline V gene. In nucleotides, the CDR3 is TGTGCCAGCTCACCAGACTATAATTCACCCCTCCACTTT. Residues: CASSPDYNSPLHF.

DNA for the CDR3: TGTGCCAGCAGTGAGGGGGAACCGCCTGCACCCCTCCACTTT. It codes for CASSEGEPPAPLHF. V gene TRBV2 combines with J gene TRBJ1-6; possible D gene TRBD1, 5 bases. Trimming shortened V by 3 bases and J by 11 bases, and 14 bases separated the two germline ends. Germline CDR1 reads SNHLY; CDR2 reads FYNNEI. The CDR3 totals 14 residues.

The chain links TRBV11-2 to TRBJ2-3; 7 positions match TRBD1. The CDR3 contains 16 residues. The germline gives CDR1 SGHAT, CDR2 FQNNGV. V dropped 5 bases and J dropped 2; count of bases not matched to a gene: 10. CDR3 sequence (DNA): TGTGCCAGCAGCCCCCCACAGGGGCGCGCCACAGATACGCAGTATTTT. Its translation: CASSPPQGRATDTQYF.

J is TRBJ1-2 and V is TRBV6-5; D ambiguous. Germline CDR1 MNHEY, CDR2 SVGAGI. The V end was cut by 8 bases, the J end by 1 base, with 11 bases between. The CDR3 loop spans 13 amino acids. The CDR3 sequence is CASRLGLNYGYTF. The CDR3 DNA reads TGTGCCAGCCGACTCGGGCTTAACTATGGCTACACCTTC.

This chain uses TRBV27 with TRBJ2-3, with D perhaps given as TRBD1 or TRBD2 (5 bases each). The CDR3 has 13 amino acids. Deletions cut 2 bases from V and 10 bases from J, with 13 bases between. Germline CDR1 is MNHEY and CDR2 is SMNVEV (reference sequence). CDR3 residues: CASSLLGLGAQYF. The CDR3 bases are TGTGCCAGCAGTTTACTCGGCTTGGGGGCGCAGTATTTT.

The V and J genes are TRBV7-2 and TRBJ2-3; a possible D gene is TRBD2 (5 bases). The germline CDR1 and CDR2 sequences are SGHTA and FQGNSA. The V end was cut by 0 bases, the J end by 0 bases, with 7 bases between. This CDR3 has 15 residues. The CDR3 nucleotides are TGTGCCAGCAGCTTAGCCCTAGCCAGCACAGATACGCAGTATTTT. Its translation is CASSLALASTDTQYF.

The chain joins TRBV14 to TRBJ2-3, with TRBD1 as a possible D gene (5 bases). From germline, CDR1 is SGHDN and CDR2 FVKESK. The CDR3 is 16 amino acids. V lost 1 base and J lost 2, with 13 bases in between. The CDR3 coding sequence is TGTGCCAGCAGCCAAGGTCTTAGCAGGGTCACAGATACGCAGTATTTT. It codes for CASSQGLSRVTDTQYF.

Concerning this clone itself: The same CDR3 also results from other DNA sequences found in this sample. The chain uses TRBV6-5 and TRBJ2-7, with 9 bases that match TRBD2. J lost 2 bases, V lost 5 bases, and 7 bases had no gene match. CDR3 length: 15 amino acids. From germline, CDR1 is MNHEY and CDR2 SVGAGI. The CDR3, as DNA: TGTGCCAGCAGTCCCCTGGCGGGAGGGCCCTACGAGCAGTACTTC. Protein product: CASSPLAGGPYEQYF.

The chain's CDR3 is CASSYDMTAGAFF. CDR3 bases: TGTGCCAGCAGTTACGACATGACGGCGGGGGCTTTCTTT. J is TRBJ1-1 and V is TRBV6-6; no reliable D call. Germline values: CDR1 MNHNY, CDR2 SVGAGI (reference sequence). The CDR3 is made up of 13 amino acids. Trimming pared 2 bases from V and 11 bases from J, leaving 15 bases between.

A word on this clone: One end of the junction is discordant with germline, which a read error may explain. The chain is built from TRBV2 and TRBJ2-2, with 9 bases matching TRBD2. Germline CDR1 and CDR2: SNHLY and FYNNEI. This CDR3 comprises 15 residues. This chain's CDR3 is CTSRTDSGRSGELFF. CDR3 bases: TGTACCAGCAGGACCGACAGCGGGAGGAGCGGGGAGCTGTTTTTT.